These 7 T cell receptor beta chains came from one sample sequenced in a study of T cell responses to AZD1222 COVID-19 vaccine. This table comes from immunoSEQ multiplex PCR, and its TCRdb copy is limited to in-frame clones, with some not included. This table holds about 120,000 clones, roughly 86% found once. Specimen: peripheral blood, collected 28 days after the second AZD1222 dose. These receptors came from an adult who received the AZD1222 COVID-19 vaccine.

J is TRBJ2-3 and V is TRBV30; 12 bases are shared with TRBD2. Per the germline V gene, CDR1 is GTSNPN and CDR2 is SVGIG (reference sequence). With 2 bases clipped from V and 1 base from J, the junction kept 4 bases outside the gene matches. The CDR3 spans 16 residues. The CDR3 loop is CAWSYRLAGGTDTQYF. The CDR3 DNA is TGTGCCTGGAGTTATCGACTAGCGGGGGGCACAGATACGCAGTATTTT.

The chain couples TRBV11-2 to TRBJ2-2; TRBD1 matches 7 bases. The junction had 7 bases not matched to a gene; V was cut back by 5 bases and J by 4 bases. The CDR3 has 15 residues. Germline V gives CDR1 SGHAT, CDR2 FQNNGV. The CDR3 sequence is CASSPGGRGTGELFF. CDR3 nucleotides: TGTGCCAGCAGCCCAGGGGGAAGGGGCACCGGGGAGCTGTTTTTT.

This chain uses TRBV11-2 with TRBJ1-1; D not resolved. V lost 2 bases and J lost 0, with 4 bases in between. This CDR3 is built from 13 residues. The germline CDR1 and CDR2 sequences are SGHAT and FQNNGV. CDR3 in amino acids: CASSLRVNTEAFF. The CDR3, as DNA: TGTGCCAGCAGCTTAAGAGTGAACACTGAAGCTTTCTTT. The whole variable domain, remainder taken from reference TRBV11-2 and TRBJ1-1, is EAGVAQSPRYKIIEKRQSVAFWCNPISGHATLYWYQQILGQGPKLLIQFQNNGVVDDSQLPKDRFSAERLKGVDSTLKIQPAKLEDSAVYLCASSLRVNTEAFFGQGTRLTVV.

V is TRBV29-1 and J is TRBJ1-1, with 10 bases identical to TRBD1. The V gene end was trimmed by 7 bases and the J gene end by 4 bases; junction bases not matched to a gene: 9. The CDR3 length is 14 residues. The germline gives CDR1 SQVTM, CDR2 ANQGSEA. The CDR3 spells CSGSTGGAFTEAFF. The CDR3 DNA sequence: TGCAGCGGGTCGACAGGGGGCGCATTCACTGAAGCTTTCTTT.

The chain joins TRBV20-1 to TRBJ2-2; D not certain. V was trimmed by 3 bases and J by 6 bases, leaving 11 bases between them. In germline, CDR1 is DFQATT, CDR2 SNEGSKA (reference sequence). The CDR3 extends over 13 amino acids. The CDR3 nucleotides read TGCAGTGCTAGTGCCGGGTTTGCCGGGGAGCTGTTTTTT. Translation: CSASAGFAGELFF.

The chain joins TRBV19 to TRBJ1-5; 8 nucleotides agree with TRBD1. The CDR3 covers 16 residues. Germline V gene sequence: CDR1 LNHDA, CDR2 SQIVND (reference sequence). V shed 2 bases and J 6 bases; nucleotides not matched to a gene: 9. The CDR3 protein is CASSIRAGGEGQPQHF. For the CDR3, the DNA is TGTGCCAGTAGTATAAGAGCAGGGGGCGAAGGTCAGCCCCAGCATTTT.

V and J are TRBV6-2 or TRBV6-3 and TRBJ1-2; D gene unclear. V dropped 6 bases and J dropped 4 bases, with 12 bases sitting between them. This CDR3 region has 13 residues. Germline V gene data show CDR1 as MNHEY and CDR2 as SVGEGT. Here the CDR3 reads CASSETALYGYTF. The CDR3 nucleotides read TGTGCCAGCAGCGAAACAGCGCTCTATGGCTACACCTTC.